This entry features one TCR beta chain sequence. Germline assignment: CDR1 MGHRA and CDR2 YSYEKL. V shed 1 base and J 8 bases; nucleotides not matched to a gene: 6. The CDR3 covers 16 residues. This entry comes from a study of T cell changes during pregnancy in multiple sclerosis. Measured with immunoSEQ multiplex PCR; TCRdb has only the in-frame clones, and not every one. The table shows 60,000 to 70,000 clones, with around 92% occurring only once. The chain has TRBV4-1 and TRBJ2-1, with 12 bases matching TRBD2. The origin of this receptor is a female donor in good health, enrolled as a control in a pregnancy study. Sequencing used peripheral blood, obtained in the second trimester of pregnancy. The CDR3 nucleotides are TGCGCCAGCAGCCAAGTTCCGACTAGCGGGAGTTATGAGCAGTTCTTC. Translation: CASSQVPTSGSYEQFF.